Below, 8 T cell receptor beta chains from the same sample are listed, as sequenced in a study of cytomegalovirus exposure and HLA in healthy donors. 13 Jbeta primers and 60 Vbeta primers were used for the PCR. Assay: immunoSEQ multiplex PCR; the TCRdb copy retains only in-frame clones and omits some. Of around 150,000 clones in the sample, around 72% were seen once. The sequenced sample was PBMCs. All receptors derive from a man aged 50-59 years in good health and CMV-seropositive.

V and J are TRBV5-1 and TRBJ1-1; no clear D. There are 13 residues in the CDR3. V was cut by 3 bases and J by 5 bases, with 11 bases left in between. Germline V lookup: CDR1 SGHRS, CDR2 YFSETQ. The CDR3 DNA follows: TGCGCCAGCAGCTGGGTGGGCGCGACTGAAGCTTTCTTT. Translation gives CASSWVGATEAFF.

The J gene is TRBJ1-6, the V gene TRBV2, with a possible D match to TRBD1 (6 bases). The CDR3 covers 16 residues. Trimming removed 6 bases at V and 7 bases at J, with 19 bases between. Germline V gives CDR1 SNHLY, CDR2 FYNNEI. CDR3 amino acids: CASRDRLSPPNSPLHF. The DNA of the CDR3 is TGTGCCAGCAGGGACAGACTCTCACCCCCGAATTCACCCCTCCACTTT.

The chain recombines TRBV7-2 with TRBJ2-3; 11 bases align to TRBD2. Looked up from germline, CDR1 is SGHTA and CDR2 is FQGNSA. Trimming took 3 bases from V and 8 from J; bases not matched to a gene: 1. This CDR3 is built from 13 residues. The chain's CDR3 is CASSFTSGGTQYF. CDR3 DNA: TGTGCCAGCAGCTTCACTAGCGGGGGTACGCAGTATTTT.

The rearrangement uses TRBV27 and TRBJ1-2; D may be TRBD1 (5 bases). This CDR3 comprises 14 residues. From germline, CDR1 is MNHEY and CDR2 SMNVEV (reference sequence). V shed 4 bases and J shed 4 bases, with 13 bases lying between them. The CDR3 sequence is CASSSFRAGYGYTF. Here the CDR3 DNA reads TGTGCCAGCAGTTCCTTCAGGGCCGGCTATGGCTACACCTTC.

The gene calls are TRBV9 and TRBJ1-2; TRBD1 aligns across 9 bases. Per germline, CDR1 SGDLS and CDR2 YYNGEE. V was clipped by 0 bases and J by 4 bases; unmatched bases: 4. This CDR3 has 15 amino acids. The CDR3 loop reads CASSVATTGGYGYTF. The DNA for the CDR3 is TGTGCCAGCAGCGTAGCTACGACAGGGGGCTATGGCTACACCTTC.

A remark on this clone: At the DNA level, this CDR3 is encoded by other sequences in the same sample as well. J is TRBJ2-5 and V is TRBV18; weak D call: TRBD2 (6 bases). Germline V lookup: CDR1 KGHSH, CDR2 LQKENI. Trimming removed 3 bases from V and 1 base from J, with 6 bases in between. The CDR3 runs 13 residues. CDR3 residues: CASSPGLQETQYF. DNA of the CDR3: TGTGCCAGCTCACCGGGACTCCAAGAGACCCAGTACTTC. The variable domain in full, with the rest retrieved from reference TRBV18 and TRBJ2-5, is NAGVMQNPRHLVRRRGQEARLRCSPMKGHSHVYWYRQLPEEGLKFMVYLQKENIIDESGMPKERFSAEFPKEGPSILRIQQVVRGDSAAYFCASSPGLQETQYFGPGTRLLVL.

The CDR3 loop reads CASSPDRAGTGELFF. In nucleotides, the CDR3 is TGTGCCAGCTCACCAGACAGGGCGGGCACCGGGGAGCTGTTTTTT. V is TRBV18 and J is TRBJ2-2; 7 bases fit TRBD1. The CDR3 spans 15 residues. With 2 bases clipped from V and 4 bases from J, the junction kept 4 bases outside the gene matches. Germline CDR1 reads KGHSH; CDR2 reads LQKENI.

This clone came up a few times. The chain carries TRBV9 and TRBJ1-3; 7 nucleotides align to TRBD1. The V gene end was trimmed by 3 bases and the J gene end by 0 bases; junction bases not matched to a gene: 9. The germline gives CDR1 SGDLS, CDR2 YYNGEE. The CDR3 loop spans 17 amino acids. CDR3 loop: CASSEMPTGTSGNTIYF. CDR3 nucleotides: TGTGCCAGCAGCGAGATGCCGACAGGGACCTCTGGAAACACCATATATTTT.